What follows are 15 T cell receptor beta chains derived from one specimen sequenced in a study of T-cell memory formation after mild COVID-19. TCRdb re-called the 5' RACE reads through MiXCR, storing one row per CDR3 protein. Of 300,000 to 400,000 distinct CDR3 sequences listed, roughly 15% are singletons. The sequenced sample consisted of PBMCs or a T cell subset sorted from them (not recorded which). These receptors were taken from a man in his late teens or twenties who had mild COVID-19 (a few samples of this study predate the infection). Cell type and time point are not known.

CDR3 DNA sequence: TGTGCCAGCAGTCCCCCAGGGTCCGGCGACACTGAAGCTTTCTTT. The encoded protein is CASSPPGSGDTEAFF. V usage is TRBV6-5 and J usage is TRBJ1-1, with a weak D call TRBD1 (5 bases). Germline CDR1 reads MNHEY; CDR2 reads SVGAGI. The CDR3 runs to 15 residues. Trimming pared 5 bases from V and 3 bases from J, leaving 16 bases between.

This clonotype was counted ten times or more. This chain joins TRBV27 and TRBJ1-5, with D uncertain. This CDR3 spans 14 amino acids. The ends were cut back, 6 bases at V and 3 bases at J, with 12 bases in the middle. CDR1 is MNHEY and CDR2 is SMNVEV in the germline V gene (reference sequence). The DNA of the CDR3 is TGTGCCAGCAGAGCGACGGGCTTCAATCAGCCCCAGCATTTT. This translates into CASRATGFNQPQHF.

The chain employs TRBV20-1 and TRBJ1-2; tentative D call: TRBD1 (5 bases). V was cut by 0 bases and J by 6 bases, with 11 bases left in between. The germline V gene encodes CDR1 DFQATT and CDR2 SNEGSKA (reference sequence). The CDR3 contains 13 residues. The CDR3 nucleotides read TGCAGTGCTAGAGATTCCCGGGGCGATGGCTACACCTTC. Amino acids: CSARDSRGDGYTF.

The rearrangement joins TRBV7-8 to TRBJ1-3; D remains unclear. The CDR3 spans 16 residues. The germline V gene encodes CDR1 SGHVS and CDR2 FQNEAQ. V shed 3 bases and J shed 2 bases, with 14 bases lying between them. The CDR3 loop reads CASSFLPPPTGNTIYF. DNA of the CDR3: TGTGCCAGCAGCTTCTTACCACCTCCCACTGGAAACACCATATATTTT. Supplemented by reference TRBV7-8 and TRBJ1-3, the full variable domain reads GAGVSQSPRYKVAKRGQDVALRCDPISGHVSLFWYQQALGQGPEFLTYFQNEAQLDKSGLPSDRFFAERPEGSVSTLKIQRTQQEDSAVYLCASSFLPPPTGNTIYFGEGSWLTVV.

This clonotype was counted ten times or more. The rearrangement uses TRBV4-2 and TRBJ2-7; TRBD2 is a possible D gene (6 bases). V gave up 0 bases and J gave up 0 bases, with 9 bases separating them. The length of the CDR3 is 15 residues. Germline V CDR1 and CDR2: LGHNA, YNFKEQ. The CDR3 sequence: CASSQDPGVSYEQYF. For the CDR3, the DNA is TGTGCCAGCAGCCAAGATCCGGGGGTCTCCTACGAGCAGTACTTC.

This clonotype has a handful of counts. The chain recombines TRBV25-1 with TRBJ1-1, with D possibly being TRBD1 (6 bases). The germline gives CDR1 MGHDK, CDR2 SYGVNS. The CDR3 extends over 13 amino acids. Between the trimmed V and J ends, which lost 5 bases and 10 bases, there was a span of 17 bases. DNA of the CDR3: TGTGCCAGCAGTAAGGGGGGTTGGGAGAGAGCTTTCTTT. Translation: CASSKGGWERAFF.

This clonotype was seen more than once but under ten times. The chain couples TRBV27 to TRBJ2-1, with 11 positions matching TRBD2. With 6 bases clipped from V and 10 bases from J, the junction kept 8 bases outside the gene matches. The CDR3 contains 14 residues. Germline values: CDR1 MNHEY, CDR2 SMNVEV (reference sequence). The CDR3 region is CASSVLAGDGEQFF. CDR3 in DNA: TGTGCCAGCAGCGTACTAGCGGGGGATGGGGAGCAGTTCTTC.

This clonotype occurred once. The chain has TRBV6-2 or TRBV6-3 and TRBJ1-1; D is unresolved. Trimming pared 2 bases from V and 1 base from J, leaving 14 bases between. The CDR3 spans 16 residues. Looked up from germline, CDR1 is MNHEY and CDR2 is SVGEGT. CDR3 loop: CASSYMEQRWNTEAFF. Here the CDR3 DNA reads TGTGCCAGCAGTTACATGGAGCAGCGTTGGAACACTGAAGCTTTCTTT.

A few counts support this clonotype. The V gene is TRBV28, the J gene TRBJ2-3, with TRBD2 matching over 8 bases. The V and J ends lost 5 bases and 2 bases, in that order; junction bases with no gene match: 6. Germline assignment: CDR1 MDHEN and CDR2 SYDVKM. The CDR3 is made up of 15 amino acids. CDR3 bases: TGTGCCAGCAGTGTGAGCGGGGGACTCACAGATACGCAGTATTTT. It yields the protein CASSVSGGLTDTQYF.

The chain joins TRBV28 to TRBJ1-5; D is perhaps TRBD1 (5 bases). The V and J ends lost 6 bases and 7 bases respectively, with 13 bases between them. The CDR3 has 13 residues. The V gene's germline CDR1 is MDHEN and CDR2 SYDVKM. The CDR3 is CASRMGGVQPQHF. The CDR3 DNA is TGTGCCAGCAGGATGGGGGGAGTCCAGCCCCAGCATTTT.

V usage is TRBV9 and J usage is TRBJ2-7, with TRBD1 matching 8 bases. Germline lookup yields CDR1 SGDLS and CDR2 YYNGEE. Trimming took 0 bases from V and 1 from J; bases not matched to a gene: 3. The CDR3 consists of 15 residues. The CDR3 is CASSVDDRGSYEQYF. The CDR3 DNA follows: TGTGCCAGCAGCGTAGACGACAGGGGTTCCTACGAGCAGTACTTC.

This clonotype came up a few times. The chain is built from TRBV7-9 and TRBJ1-4, with 7 bases matching TRBD1. The V gene end was trimmed by 5 bases and the J gene end by 8 bases; junction bases not matched to a gene: 17. CDR1 is SEHNR, CDR2 FQNEAQ, per germline (reference sequence). The CDR3 sequence is 17 residues long. DNA of the CDR3: TGTGCCAGCAGCGATCCCGTGGGGTCAGGGGGGCCAGAAAAACTGTTTTTT. It yields the protein CASSDPVGSGGPEKLFF.

V is TRBV5-1 and J is TRBJ1-6; unclear D gene. The CDR3 is 13 amino acids. The V and J ends lost 5 bases and 13 bases respectively, with 16 bases between them. Germline-derived CDR1 and CDR2 are SGHRS and YFSETQ. CDR3 nucleotides: TGCGCCAGCAGTAGTGTTTCTCCCCGGCCCCTCCACTTT. It specifies CASSSVSPRPLHF.

The chain has TRBV15 and TRBJ1-4; D is perhaps TRBD1 (5 bases). From germline, CDR1 is LNHNV and CDR2 YYDKDF (reference sequence). Trimming cost V 1 base and J 8 bases, with 11 bases left between them. The length of the CDR3 is 14 residues. CDR3 protein: CATSRVLGDEKLFF. The CDR3 region has the DNA TGTGCCACCAGCAGAGTCTTGGGGGACGAAAAACTGTTTTTT.

The V call is TRBV6-2 or TRBV6-3, the J call TRBJ1-6; D unresolved. CDR3 length: 11 residues. Germline CDR1 MNHEY, CDR2 SVGEGT. The germline V and J ends were trimmed by 5 bases and 9 bases, with 5 bases remaining between them. The CDR3 coding sequence is TGTGCCAGCAGTCCGTCTTCACCCCTCCACTTT. It translates to CASSPSSPLHF.